These 29 T cell receptor beta chains were all obtained from the same sample, sequenced in a study of blood T cell repertoires in COVID-19. Profiled with immunoSEQ multiplex PCR; TCRdb holds only in-frame clones, not every one. The sample yields some 400,000 clones, around 84% seen once. The sequenced material came from peripheral blood. The receptor set was obtained from a human donor with acute or convalescent COVID-19. The donor label of this sample is uncertain.

The genes are TRBV4-1 and TRBJ1-5; D possibly corresponds to TRBD1 (6 bases). Trimming took 0 bases from V and 5 from J, leaving 11 bases between them. The CDR3 contains 15 residues. CDR1 is MGHRA, CDR2 YSYEKL, per germline. In nucleotides, the CDR3 is TGCGCCAGCAGCCAAGATGGGGACAAGCATCAGCCCCAGCATTTT. Amino acids: CASSQDGDKHQPQHF.

This chain links TRBV18 with TRBJ2-5, with D perhaps matching TRBD1 (5 bases). In germline, CDR1 is KGHSH, CDR2 LQKENI. Trimming stripped 3 bases from V and 1 base from J, with 12 bases between. The CDR3 runs to 15 residues. The CDR3 is CASSPLGAVQETQYF. The CDR3 nucleotides read TGTGCCAGCTCACCTTTAGGGGCAGTCCAAGAGACCCAGTACTTC.

CDR3 in DNA: TGTGCCAGCAGCTTACAGGGGAGCCGAAACACCATATATTTT. Amino acids: CASSLQGSRNTIYF. The V gene is TRBV7-6, the J gene TRBJ1-3; D may be TRBD1 (6 bases). Germline loops: CDR1 SGHVS, CDR2 FNYEAQ. V was pared by 2 bases and J by 5 bases, with 10 bases between. The length of the CDR3 is 14 residues.

This chain links TRBV5-8 with TRBJ1-4, with 7 bases fitting TRBD1. Germline values: CDR1 SGHTS, CDR2 YDEGEE. V was pared by 0 bases and J by 0 bases, with 8 bases of the junction left unmatched. The CDR3 is made up of 18 amino acids. The CDR3: CASSLGTGPWATNEKLFF. In DNA form, the CDR3 reads TGTGCCAGCAGCTTGGGGACAGGCCCTTGGGCAACTAATGAAAAACTGTTTTTT. Variable domain in full (rest from reference TRBV5-8 and TRBJ1-4): EAGVTQSPTHLIKTRGQQATLRCSPISGHTSVYWYQQALGLGLQFLLWYDEGEERNRGNFPPRFSGRQFPNYSSELNVNALELEDSALYLCASSLGTGPWATNEKLFFGSGTQLSVL.

The genes are TRBV6-5 and TRBJ1-5; D not resolved. This CDR3 is 13 amino acids long. V shed 4 bases and J shed 7 bases, with 11 bases lying between them. Germline V gene lookup returns CDR1 MNHEY and CDR2 SVGAGI. The CDR3 region is CASSFRVNQPQHF. CDR3 in DNA: TGTGCCAGCAGTTTCCGGGTCAACCAGCCCCAGCATTTT.

The chain combines TRBV6-1 with TRBJ1-2, with D uncertain. This CDR3 comprises 17 residues. Germline assignment: CDR1 MNHNS and CDR2 SASEGT. Trimming shortened V by 1 base and J by 4 bases, and 19 bases separated the two germline ends. This CDR3 reads CASSEGGFEGASYGYTF. The CDR3 region has the DNA TGTGCCAGCAGTGAAGGTGGGTTCGAGGGCGCGAGCTATGGCTACACCTTC.

In this sample, this clone turned up a few times. The chain joins TRBV12-3 or TRBV12-4 to TRBJ1-2; D call uncertain. V lost 5 bases and J lost 3, with 10 bases in between. The CDR3 runs to 13 residues. CDR3 protein: CASSGQLYYGYTF. CDR3 coding DNA: TGTGCCAGCAGTGGGCAACTCTACTATGGCTACACCTTC.

This CDR3 is CASSIQQGSGGKLFF. As DNA, the CDR3 is TGTGCCAGCAGCATACAACAGGGGAGTGGTGGAAAACTGTTTTTT. The chain couples TRBV11-2 to TRBJ1-4; TRBD1 agrees at 7 bases. With 5 bases clipped from V and 10 bases from J, the junction kept 13 bases outside the gene matches. CDR1 is SGHAT, CDR2 FQNNGV, per germline. The CDR3 has 15 amino acids.

This clone has more than one count but fewer than ten. The chain links TRBV3-1 (or the pseudogene TRBV3-2) to TRBJ2-2; 7 bases fit TRBD1. The CDR3 totals 15 residues. In germline, CDR1 is LGHDT, CDR2 YNNKEL (reference sequence). V was pared by 4 bases and J by 6 bases, with 8 bases of the junction left unmatched. CDR3 protein: CASSPRLQGPGELFF. The DNA of the CDR3 is TGTGCCAGCAGCCCACGCCTACAGGGGCCCGGGGAGCTGTTTTTT.

DNA of the CDR3: TGCGCCAGCAGCTTTAGCGGGGGGGCCGTCACAGATACGCAGTATTTT. Encoded protein: CASSFSGGAVTDTQYF. V and J are TRBV5-1 and TRBJ2-3; TRBD2 aligns across 11 bases. The J segment lost 2 bases and the V segment lost 2 bases, leaving 4 bases of the junction unmatched. Looked up from germline, CDR1 is SGHRS and CDR2 is YFSETQ. This CDR3 is 16 amino acids long.

The chain joins TRBV5-4 to TRBJ2-7; a possible D gene is TRBD2 (5 bases). Germline V lookup: CDR1 SGHNT, CDR2 YYREEE (reference sequence). This CDR3 comprises 14 residues. Trimming pared 4 bases from V and 1 base from J, leaving 12 bases between. The CDR3 nucleotides read TGTGCCAGCAGCCGGGGTTTAGAATCCTACGAGCAGTACTTC. Its translation is CASSRGLESYEQYF.

Remarks on this clone: The same CDR3 can be traced to other DNA sequences in this sample. The CDR3 DNA sequence: TGTGCCTGGGGACAAAACTACGAGCAGTACTTC. Its translation: CAWGQNYEQYF. V usage is TRBV30 and J usage is TRBJ2-7, with D perhaps matching TRBD1 (5 bases). The germline V gene has CDR1 GTSNPN and CDR2 SVGIG (reference sequence). Trimming pared 5 bases from V and 3 bases from J, leaving 8 bases between. The CDR3 spans 11 residues.

V gene TRBV28 combines with J gene TRBJ1-5; a weak D match, TRBD1 (6 bases). CDR1 is MDHEN and CDR2 is SYDVKM in the germline V gene. V lost 7 bases, J lost 6 bases, and 19 bases lay in between. The CDR3 contains 15 residues. Here the CDR3 DNA reads TGTGCCAGCACCCCAGGAGGGGGGGGTGGTCAGCCCCAGCATTTT. This translates into CASTPGGGGGQPQHF.

CDR3 coding DNA: TGTGCCAGCAGCTTCACTCGGAACATTCAGTACTTC. It is translated as CASSFTRNIQYF. The rearrangement joins TRBV5-8 to TRBJ2-4; no definite D call. CDR3 size: 12 residues. Per germline, CDR1 SGHTS and CDR2 YDEGEE. Trimming left V 2 bases short and J 7 bases short, with 7 bases between.

The rearrangement links TRBV6-2 or TRBV6-3 to TRBJ2-5, with 9 bases that match TRBD2. The CDR3 is made up of 15 amino acids. CDR1 and CDR2 from the germline V gene are MNHEY and SVGEGT. With V trimmed by 5 bases and J by 3 bases, 7 bases remained unmatched. The CDR3 loop is CASSTPAGGKETQYF. Here the CDR3 DNA reads TGTGCCAGCAGTACCCCAGCGGGAGGTAAAGAGACCCAGTACTTC.

The chain is built from TRBV6-4 and TRBJ1-1, with 7 bases fitting TRBD1. This CDR3 comprises 16 residues. Losses at the gene ends were 7 bases for V and 0 bases for J; bases not matched to a gene: 11. Germline V lookup: CDR1 MRHNA, CDR2 SNTAGT. CDR3: CASKRRGGAVNTEAFF. The CDR3 region has the DNA TGTGCCAGCAAACGAAGAGGGGGCGCGGTGAACACTGAAGCTTTCTTT.

The chain recombines TRBV7-2 with TRBJ2-1; D is ambiguous. The CDR3 has 12 residues. Trimming cost V 2 bases and J 12 bases, with 11 bases left between them. From germline, CDR1 is SGHTA and CDR2 FQGNSA. DNA of the CDR3: TGTGCCAGCAGCTTACTCACCTGGGCGCAGTTCTTC. This sequence encodes CASSLLTWAQFF.

The J gene is TRBJ1-3, the V gene TRBV5-1; 9 bases are a match to TRBD1. The junction had 9 bases not matched to a gene; V was cut back by 3 bases and J by 2 bases. Germline V gene sequence: CDR1 SGHRS, CDR2 YFSETQ. The CDR3 is 17 residues long. The CDR3 reads CASSWGPDRGAGNTIYF. Written as DNA, the CDR3 is TGCGCCAGCAGCTGGGGGCCCGACAGGGGGGCTGGAAACACCATATATTTT. Full variable domain (rest looked up from reference TRBV5-1 and TRBJ1-3): KAGVTQTPRYLIKTRGQQVTLSCSPISGHRSVSWYQQTPGQGLQFLFEYFSETQRNKGNFPGRFSGRQFSNSRSEMNVSTLELGDSALYLCASSWGPDRGAGNTIYFGEGSWLTVV.

The genes are TRBV7-8 and TRBJ1-2; possibly TRBD1 for D (6 bases). The CDR3 runs 14 residues. Germline V gene data show CDR1 as SGHVS and CDR2 as FQNEAQ. V lost 2 bases, J lost 3 bases, and 10 bases lay in between. DNA for the CDR3: TGTGCCAGCAGCTTATATGGGGGCGACTATGGCTACACCTTC. Residues: CASSLYGGDYGYTF.

The chain joins TRBV18 to TRBJ2-7; D is possibly TRBD1 (6 bases). V shed 3 bases and J shed 5 bases, with 11 bases lying between them. The CDR3 is 13 residues long. Germline V gene sequence: CDR1 KGHSH, CDR2 LQKENI. The CDR3 bases are TGTGCCAGCTCACCCAACAGGGTGGACGAGCAGTACTTC. Encoded protein: CASSPNRVDEQYF.

The V and J genes are TRBV18 and TRBJ1-1, with D maybe TRBD1 (6 bases). CDR1 KGHSH and CDR2 LQKENI come from the germline V gene. The CDR3 totals 15 residues. The V end lost 3 bases, the J end lost 4 bases, and 15 bases lay between the germline ends. CDR3 residues: CASSPSQGMVTEAFF. In DNA form, the CDR3 reads TGTGCCAGCTCACCCTCACAGGGTATGGTCACTGAAGCTTTCTTT. Full variable domain (remainder filled in from reference TRBV18 and TRBJ1-1): NAGVMQNPRHLVRRRGQEARLRCSPMKGHSHVYWYRQLPEEGLKFMVYLQKENIIDESGMPKERFSAEFPKEGPSILRIQQVVRGDSAAYFCASSPSQGMVTEAFFGQGTRLTVV.

The chain employs TRBV5-6 and TRBJ1-2; a possible D gene is TRBD1 (6 bases). Looked up from germline, CDR1 is SGHDT and CDR2 is YYEEEE. Trimming stripped 2 bases from V and 6 bases from J, with 23 bases between. The CDR3 has 17 amino acids. CDR3 protein: CASSFYGRGYGRDGYTF. CDR3 bases: TGTGCCAGCAGCTTCTACGGCAGGGGTTACGGAAGGGATGGCTACACCTTC.

The chain combines TRBV18 with TRBJ1-1; 7 nucleotides align to TRBD1. J lost 1 base, V lost 4 bases, and 3 bases had no gene match. The CDR3 has 14 amino acids. The germline V gene has CDR1 KGHSH and CDR2 LQKENI. The CDR3 region has the DNA TGTGCCAGCTCACTAGGGGGCTGGAACACTGAAGCTTTCTTT. It codes for CASSLGGWNTEAFF.

This clone has only a few counts. The CDR3 reads CASSVQGPQETQYF. DNA for the CDR3: TGTGCCAGCAGTGTACAGGGGCCTCAAGAGACCCAGTACTTC. The V gene is TRBV2, the J gene TRBJ2-5, with 7 bases fitting TRBD1. CDR1 is SNHLY and CDR2 is FYNNEI in the germline V gene. The trim removed 4 bases at V and 2 bases at J, leaving 4 bases unmatched. This CDR3 comprises 14 residues.

This clone was detected once. The gene calls are TRBV10-3 and TRBJ2-7; D gene uncertain. The CDR3 runs 16 residues. The germline CDR1 and CDR2 sequences are ENHRY and SYGVKD. Trimming took off 2 bases at V and 3 bases at J, with 17 bases between the two ends. The CDR3 region is CAISERRAGRLYEQYF. For the CDR3, the DNA is TGTGCCATCAGTGAGAGGAGAGCCGGTCGCCTCTACGAGCAGTACTTC.

The rearrangement links TRBV28 to TRBJ1-4, with D maybe TRBD1 (6 bases). The CDR3 length is 12 residues. Trimming left V 5 bases short and J 9 bases short, with 10 bases between. The germline CDR1 and CDR2 sequences are MDHEN and SYDVKM. CDR3 nucleotide sequence: TGTGCCAGCAGTCGACAGGTTAAAAAACTGTTTTTT. Its protein product is CASSRQVKKLFF. Supplemented by reference TRBV28 and TRBJ1-4, the full variable domain reads DVKVTQSSRYLVKRTGEKVFLECVQDMDHENMFWYRQDPGLGLRLIYFSYDVKMKEKGDIPEGYSVSREKKERFSLILESASTNQTSMYLCASSRQVKKLFFGSGTQLSVL.

This clone was detected only a few times. The chain recombines TRBV19 with TRBJ2-7; 11 bases fit TRBD2. CDR3 length: 15 amino acids. The V gene end was trimmed by 5 bases and the J gene end by 12 bases; junction bases not matched to a gene: 15. Germline CDR1 reads LNHDA; CDR2 reads SQIVND (reference sequence). CDR3 nucleotide sequence: TGTGCCAGTAGTGACTCCGGGACTAGCGGCCTCCTGAGGTACTTC. The encoded protein is CASSDSGTSGLLRYF.

This clone was observed a handful of times. The rearrangement uses TRBV12-5 and TRBJ1-2; D remains unclear. Deletions cut 1 base from V and 4 bases from J, with 4 bases between. There are 12 residues in the CDR3. Germline CDR1 reads LGHNT; CDR2 reads FRNRAP. CDR3 DNA sequence: TGTGCTAGTGGTTTGGACAGCTATGGCTACACCTTC. Protein: CASGLDSYGYTF.

In its sample, this clone was seen many times. The CDR3 reads CASRGAEEAFF. In DNA form, the CDR3 reads TGTGCCAGCAGAGGGGCGGAGGAAGCTTTCTTT. This chain connects TRBV3-1 (or the pseudogene TRBV3-2) to TRBJ1-1, with D possibly being TRBD1 (5 bases). Germline CDR1 reads LGHDT; CDR2 reads YNNKEL (reference sequence). The CDR3 is 11 amino acids. V gave up 6 bases and J gave up 8 bases, with 10 bases separating them.